One and the same sample provided the 6 T cell receptor beta chains below, sequenced in a study of T-cell memory formation after mild COVID-19. Via MiXCR, TCRdb re-called the 5' RACE reads, giving one row per CDR3 protein. The table records under 550,000 distinct CDR3 sequences, approximately 18% of them present only once. Sequencing was carried out using PBMCs or a T cell subset sorted from them (not recorded which). These TCRs come from an adult woman who had mild COVID-19 (a few samples of this study predate the infection). Cell type and time point are not known.

The chain carries TRBV24-1 and TRBJ1-2; D remains ambiguous. Trimming shortened V by 1 base and J by 7 bases, and 6 bases separated the two germline ends. The CDR3 extends over 12 amino acids. Germline V gene sequence: CDR1 KGHDR, CDR2 SFDVKD. The CDR3 region has the DNA TGTGCCACCAGTGATTTAGGTTCTGGCTACACCTTC. Protein sequence: CATSDLGSGYTF.

This clonotype showed up many times. The chain recombines TRBV10-3 with TRBJ2-1; D unclear. CDR1 is ENHRY and CDR2 is SYGVKD in the germline V gene. The CDR3 extends over 12 amino acids. V was cut by 4 bases and J by 6 bases, with 7 bases left in between. In nucleotides, the CDR3 is TGTGCCATCAGTGGGTCTGGCAATGAGCAGTTCTTC. Translating it yields CAISGSGNEQFF.

This clonotype was observed at least ten times. V gene TRBV27 combines with J gene TRBJ2-7; unclear D gene. CDR1 is MNHEY, CDR2 SMNVEV, per germline (reference sequence). Trimming pared 6 bases from V and 0 bases from J, leaving 18 bases between. There are 16 residues in the CDR3. The CDR3 DNA sequence: TGTGCCAGCAGCCCCCGGGTATTCCAGAGCTCCTACGAGCAGTACTTC. Its translation is CASSPRVFQSSYEQYF.

In its sample, this clonotype was seen a few times. This chain joins TRBV3-1 and TRBJ2-1; D may correspond to TRBD1 or TRBD2 (5 bases each). CDR1 LGHDT and CDR2 YNNKEL come from the germline V gene (reference sequence). Trimming shortened V by 4 bases and J by 10 bases, and 14 bases separated the two germline ends. This CDR3 has 13 residues. CDR3 DNA sequence: TGTGCCAGCAGCCTGGGTGTCGGGGACGAGCAGTTCTTC. It specifies CASSLGVGDEQFF.

This clonotype was counted only a few times. The chain recombines TRBV7-9 with TRBJ1-1; no reliable D call. The CDR3 covers 14 residues. Germline V lookup: CDR1 SEHNR, CDR2 FQNEAQ (reference sequence). Trimming pared 4 bases from V and 2 bases from J, leaving 11 bases between. CDR3 in amino acids: CASSSLHANTEAFF. The CDR3 nucleotides read TGTGCCAGCAGCTCCTTACATGCCAACACTGAAGCTTTCTTT.

This clonotype was seen a few times. The chain carries TRBV2 and TRBJ2-7; 7 bases match TRBD1. The V segment lost 8 bases and the J segment 0 bases; nucleotides outside the gene matches: 13. This CDR3 spans 16 amino acids. Germline V lookup: CDR1 SNHLY, CDR2 FYNNEI. The CDR3 spells CASGRWTTGHSYEQYF. The CDR3 DNA is TGTGCCAGCGGAAGGTGGACGACAGGGCACTCCTACGAGCAGTACTTC.